One and the same sample provided the 3 T cell receptor beta chains below, sequenced in a study of T cell responses to AZD1222 COVID-19 vaccine (dated by TCRdb to about 2021). Library creation used the immunoSEQ multiplex PCR assay. TCRdb's version of the immuneACCESS table is confined to in-frame rearrangements and falls short of the full clone set. An unresolved V gene accounts for under half of the shortfall where checked; the remainder is of unknown origin. For this sample the table gives around 120,000 clones, of which about 90% were detected only once. The biggest ten clones account for roughly 8% of the sample. Taken with the paper, the label for time point translates to: baseline before first vaccination. The sequencing here drew on peripheral blood, taken on day 0 of AZD1222 vaccination. These receptors were taken from an adult in good health.

A single count supports this clone. The rearrangement links TRBV5-1 to TRBJ1-2; a weak D match, TRBD1 (6 bases). This CDR3 spans 16 amino acids. Germline V lookup: CDR1 SGHRS, CDR2 YFSETQ. Trimming shortened V by 2 bases and J by 3 bases, and 17 bases separated the two germline ends. CDR3 loop: CASSFTGAGGHYGYTF. The CDR3 DNA reads as TGCGCCAGCAGCTTCACCGGTGCGGGGGGCCACTATGGCTACACCTTC.

The chain has TRBV5-8 and TRBJ2-3; 8 nucleotides match TRBD2. Germline V gene data show CDR1 as SGHTS and CDR2 as YDEGEE. Trimming at V came to 0 bases and at J to 2 bases, leaving 2 bases not matched to a gene. CDR3 size: 15 residues. The CDR3 loop reads CASSLGLAITDTQYF. The DNA for the CDR3 is TGTGCCAGCAGCTTGGGACTAGCGATCACAGATACGCAGTATTTT.

On this clone itself: The identical CDR3 is also encoded by other nucleotide sequences in the sample. This sequence joins TRBV5-1 and TRBJ2-2; no clear D gene. Trimming left V 0 bases short and J 0 bases short, with 3 bases between. The CDR3 length is 14 residues. CDR1 and CDR2 from the germline V gene are SGHRS and YFSETQ. Here the CDR3 reads CASSLDTNTGELFF. As DNA, the CDR3 is TGCGCCAGCAGCTTGGATACGAACACCGGGGAGCTGTTTTTT.